This TCR beta chain is drawn from a study of neurological immune-mediated disorders. The study, taken as a whole, reports: The most TCR clonal expansion was seen in HTLV-1-associated myelopathy, whereas the least was seen in multiple sclerosis, below the level in healthy controls. Because no CDR3 amino acid sequences were shared across subjects by expanded clones, private repertoires were suggested in all groups.

CDR3 length: 13 residues. V lost 1 base, J lost 6 bases, and 7 bases lay in between. Time point described: longitudinal time-point 3. This clonotype occurred many times. The antigen is not known. The method for making cDNA was 5'RACE, and it used 10-nucleotide random UMIs. Per sequencing run, 15-18 subjects together gave over 170 million TCR-beta sequences. TCRdb re-called the 5' RACE reads with MiXCR, one entry per CDR3 protein. This table has approximately 48,000 distinct CDR3 sequences, roughly 13% appearing once. The chain carries TRBV12-3 or TRBV12-4 and TRBJ2-1; D not resolved. The source material was PBMCs. The sequence derives from a male donor with HTLV-1-associated myelopathy (HAM/TSP). The CDR3 bases are TGTGCCAGCAGTTTAGACAGACTCAATGAGCAGTTCTTC. As protein: CASSLDRLNEQFF.